The 29 T cell receptor beta chains given below trace back to one sample, sequenced in a study of T cell responses to AZD1222 COVID-19 vaccine. Measured with immunoSEQ multiplex PCR; TCRdb has only the in-frame clones, and not every one. This table holds over 90,000 clones, over 80% found once. The starting material was peripheral blood, obtained on day 0 of AZD1222 vaccination. These receptors were obtained from an adult in good health.

CDR3 protein: CASSQDGIGQKNYGYTF. The CDR3 DNA reads TGTGCCAGCAGCCAAGATGGAATTGGACAGAAAAACTATGGCTACACCTTC. This rearrangement joins TRBV14 to TRBJ1-2; the D gene is possibly TRBD1 (6 bases). The CDR3 loop spans 17 amino acids. Trimming shortened V by 0 bases and J by 2 bases, and 16 bases separated the two germline ends. From germline, CDR1 is SGHDN and CDR2 FVKESK.

V and J are TRBV9 and TRBJ2-2; D is possibly TRBD1 or TRBD2 (5 bases each). V lost 0 bases to trimming and J lost 1 base, with 10 bases between them. This CDR3 has 16 residues. Germline CDR1 and CDR2: SGDLS and YYNGEE. The CDR3 here is CASSVETGLNTGELFF. CDR3 DNA sequence: TGTGCCAGCAGCGTAGAGACGGGGCTGAACACCGGGGAGCTGTTTTTT.

This chain connects TRBV21-1 to TRBJ1-2. TRBV21-1 is a pseudogene. The CDR3 runs 16 residues. The CDR3 DNA sequence: TGTGCCAGCAGCAAAGAATGTTGGGGGGGCGCGGATGGCTACACCTTC. It encodes CASSKECWGGADGYTF.

The genes are TRBV27 and TRBJ2-7, with D tentatively TRBD1 (6 bases). This CDR3 is 15 amino acids long. The germline V gene encodes CDR1 MNHEY and CDR2 SMNVEV (reference sequence). V gave up 5 bases and J gave up 0 bases, with 14 bases separating them. The CDR3 DNA is TGTGCCAGCAGTCCGGACAGCCCGAGCTCCTACGAGCAGTACTTC. Protein sequence: CASSPDSPSSYEQYF.

This chain uses TRBV12-3 or TRBV12-4 with TRBJ2-7, with D possibly being TRBD1 (5 bases). CDR3 length equals 13 residues. Trimming shortened V by 2 bases and J by 6 bases, and 11 bases separated the two germline ends. In DNA form, the CDR3 reads TGTGCCAGCAGTTTATCAGGGAACGGCGAGCAGTACTTC. It codes for CASSLSGNGEQYF.

This chain joins TRBV19 and TRBJ1-5; 7 bases fit TRBD1. Germline values: CDR1 LNHDA, CDR2 SQIVND (reference sequence). V lost 4 bases to trimming and J lost 1 base; unmatched junction nucleotides: 10. The CDR3 sequence is 17 residues long. The CDR3 nucleotides read TGTGCCAGTAGTACGAGAGGGGGCGGGGTGAGCAATCAGCCCCAGCATTTT. Amino acid sequence: CASSTRGGGVSNQPQHF.

This clone was observed a single time. The chain combines TRBV4-2 with TRBJ1-4; no definite D call. Germline CDR1 reads LGHNA; CDR2 reads YNFKEQ. Trimming left V 4 bases short and J 0 bases short, with 6 bases between. This CDR3 spans 14 amino acids. The CDR3 sequence is CASSLYATNEKLFF. CDR3 DNA sequence: TGTGCCAGCAGCCTGTATGCAACTAATGAAAAACTGTTTTTT.

This clone was observed a handful of times. The gene calls are TRBV7-2 and TRBJ1-5, with 8 bases identical to TRBD1. Germline-derived CDR1 and CDR2 are SGHTA and FQGNSA. The CDR3 is made up of 16 amino acids. Losses at the gene ends were 5 bases for V and 1 base for J; bases not matched to a gene: 7. DNA for the CDR3: TGTGCCAGCAGCCCCCTTTCAGGGGGCAGCAATCAGCCCCAGCATTTT. Translating gives CASSPLSGGSNQPQHF.

This chain connects TRBV27 to TRBJ2-6, with D possibly matching TRBD2 (6 bases). Germline CDR1 MNHEY, CDR2 SMNVEV (reference sequence). Deletions cut 8 bases from V and 4 bases from J, with 9 bases between. The CDR3 sequence is 13 residues long. The CDR3: CASREIGANVLTF. The CDR3 DNA reads as TGTGCCAGCCGGGAGATCGGGGCCAACGTCCTGACTTTC.

J is TRBJ2-1 and V is TRBV7-9, with 7 bases lining up with TRBD2. Germline CDR1 and CDR2: SEHNR and FQNEAQ (reference sequence). The junction had 14 bases not matched to a gene; V was cut back by 11 bases and J by 1 base. This CDR3 is 16 amino acids long. CDR3 DNA sequence: TGTGCCTCCTTCTTGAAGACGGGGGGTTCCTACAATGAGCAGTTCTTC. This gives the protein CASFLKTGGSYNEQFF. Full variable domain (missing parts from reference TRBV7-9 and TRBJ2-1): DTGVSQNPRHKITKRGQNVTFRCDPISEHNRLYWYRQTLGQGPEFLTYFQNEAQLEKSRLLSDRFSAERPKGSFSTLEIQRTEQGDSAMYLCASFLKTGGSYNEQFFGPGTRLTVL.

In nucleotides, the CDR3 is TGCGCCAGCAGCCGGGGACAGGGCGTGACAGATACGCAGTATTTT. Protein sequence: CASSRGQGVTDTQYF. The chain couples TRBV5-1 to TRBJ2-3, with 9 bases that match TRBD1. This CDR3 is 15 amino acids long. Per the germline V gene, CDR1 is SGHRS and CDR2 is YFSETQ. Trimming took 4 bases from V and 3 from J; bases not matched to a gene: 6.

The gene calls are TRBV5-1 and TRBJ2-5; no clear D gene. The CDR3 runs to 12 residues. Germline V gene data show CDR1 as SGHRS and CDR2 as YFSETQ. The V and J ends lost 0 bases and 5 bases respectively, with 5 bases between them. The CDR3 sequence: CASSLDGETQYF. The CDR3 region has the DNA TGCGCCAGCAGCTTGGATGGGGAGACCCAGTACTTC.

CDR3 bases: TGTGCCAGCAGTTACTCCGGGTACCACGAGCAGTACTTC. Encoded protein: CASSYSGYHEQYF. V is TRBV6-2 or TRBV6-3 and J is TRBJ2-7, with no clear D. The CDR3 extends over 13 amino acids. Germline CDR1 is MNHEY and CDR2 is SVGEGT. V lost 0 bases and J lost 5, with 8 bases in between.

The chain links TRBV21-1 to TRBJ2-7; no check of the table's D call, TRBD2, against the DNA was made. TRBV21-1 corresponds to a pseudogene. This CDR3 region has 14 residues. This chain's CDR3 is CASILDRSFHEQYF. The CDR3 nucleotides are TGTGCCAGCATTCTCGACCGGAGTTTCCACGAGCAGTACTTC.

This chain joins TRBV7-9 and TRBJ2-7; D is possibly TRBD2 (6 bases). The CDR3 contains 13 residues. CDR1 and CDR2 (germline): SEHNR, FQNEAQ (reference sequence). The ends were cut back, 7 bases at V and 3 bases at J, with 13 bases in the middle. CDR3 loop: CASTWGRYYEQYF. The CDR3 region has the DNA TGTGCCAGCACTTGGGGGAGGTACTACGAGCAGTACTTC. The full variable domain, with the rest looked up from reference TRBV7-9 and TRBJ2-7, is DTGVSQNPRHKITKRGQNVTFRCDPISEHNRLYWYRQTLGQGPEFLTYFQNEAQLEKSRLLSDRFSAERPKGSFSTLEIQRTEQGDSAMYLCASTWGRYYEQYFGPGTRLTVT.

The chain couples TRBV9 to TRBJ1-3, with D uncertain. Trimming took 0 bases from V and 9 from J, leaving 13 bases between them. Germline lookup yields CDR1 SGDLS and CDR2 YYNGEE. The CDR3 spans 14 residues. CDR3 residues: CASSVASVGGTIYF. DNA for the CDR3: TGTGCCAGCAGCGTAGCATCGGTAGGAGGCACCATATATTTT.

The chain recombines TRBV5-1 with TRBJ1-4, with D maybe TRBD1 (6 bases). Trimming stripped 4 bases from V and 8 bases from J, with 15 bases between. The CDR3 is 14 amino acids. Germline CDR1 is SGHRS and CDR2 is YFSETQ. The CDR3 sequence: CASSQSSGGEKLFF. In nucleotides, the CDR3 is TGCGCCAGCAGCCAATCCAGTGGGGGCGAAAAACTGTTTTTT.

The chain uses TRBV5-6 and TRBJ1-2, with 7 nucleotides matching TRBD1. In germline, CDR1 is SGHDT, CDR2 YYEEEE. V lost 2 bases, J lost 4 bases, and 8 bases stayed unmatched. The CDR3 loop spans 15 amino acids. This CDR3 reads CASSLQGHVTYGYTF. DNA of the CDR3: TGTGCCAGCAGCTTACAGGGGCATGTCACCTATGGCTACACCTTC.

This clone was seen just once. The V and J genes are TRBV24-1 and TRBJ2-1; a possible D gene is TRBD2 (6 bases). In germline, CDR1 is KGHDR, CDR2 SFDVKD. V was trimmed by 2 bases and J by 0 bases, leaving 10 bases between them. The CDR3 sequence is 16 residues long. For the CDR3, the DNA is TGTGCCACCAGTGATTGGGCGGGGAGCTCCTACAATGAGCAGTTCTTC. It is translated as CATSDWAGSSYNEQFF.

This clone was detected once. This sample also contains other DNA sequences that code for the same CDR3. The rearrangement links TRBV19 to TRBJ1-1; D unclear. The germline V gene has CDR1 LNHDA and CDR2 SQIVND (reference sequence). V dropped 5 bases and J dropped 1 base, with 8 bases sitting between them. This CDR3 has 13 amino acids. CDR3 amino acids: CASSAQGNTEAFF. CDR3 nucleotides: TGTGCCAGTAGTGCACAAGGGAACACTGAAGCTTTCTTT.

The chain is built from TRBV2 and TRBJ1-2; no clear D gene. The V end was cut by 6 bases, the J end by 5 bases, with 4 bases between. Germline V gene lookup returns CDR1 SNHLY and CDR2 FYNNEI. The length of the CDR3 is 10 residues. The CDR3 nucleotides read TGTGCCAGCAGCGTATATGGCTACACCTTC. Amino acid sequence: CASSVYGYTF.

The table lists this clone with many counts. This chain connects TRBV6-5 to TRBJ1-1, with 9 bases aligning to TRBD1. The CDR3 totals 12 residues. J gave up 11 bases and V 4 bases, and 5 bases lay outside the gene matches. The germline gives CDR1 MNHEY, CDR2 SVGAGI. CDR3 amino acids: CASSSGQGQAFF. The CDR3 DNA reads TGTGCCAGCAGTTCGGGACAGGGACAGGCTTTCTTT.

The rearrangement joins TRBV5-1 to TRBJ2-5; D may be TRBD1 (8 bases). Between the trimmed V and J ends, which lost 5 bases and 5 bases, there was a span of 13 bases. The germline V gene has CDR1 SGHRS and CDR2 YFSETQ. The CDR3 covers 13 residues. CDR3 in DNA: TGCGCCAGCAGGACAGGGGAGGGGGAGACCCAGTACTTC. Encoded protein: CASRTGEGETQYF. Full variable domain (remainder filled in from reference TRBV5-1 and TRBJ2-5): KAGVTQTPRYLIKTRGQQVTLSCSPISGHRSVSWYQQTPGQGLQFLFEYFSETQRNKGNFPGRFSGRQFSNSRSEMNVSTLELGDSALYLCASRTGEGETQYFGPGTRLLVL.

This clone has a single count. The J gene is TRBJ1-5, the V gene TRBV20-1; D not resolved. CDR3 size: 13 residues. The germline V gene has CDR1 DFQATT and CDR2 SNEGSKA (reference sequence). V dropped 3 bases and J dropped 9 bases, with 15 bases sitting between them. As DNA, the CDR3 is TGCAGTGCTAGTGAAGATACAATCACGCCCCAGCATTTT. Its protein product is CSASEDTITPQHF.

This clone was observed a single time. The V gene is TRBV5-1, the J gene TRBJ1-1; weak D call: TRBD1 (6 bases). The germline V and J ends were trimmed by 0 bases and 12 bases, with 12 bases remaining between them. Germline CDR1 SGHRS, CDR2 YFSETQ. This CDR3 region has 12 residues. In DNA form, the CDR3 reads TGCGCCAGCAGCTTGGATCAGGGGCGAACTTTCTTT. Translating it yields CASSLDQGRTFF.

The chain recombines TRBV6-4 with TRBJ1-2; no firm D call. Germline V gives CDR1 MRHNA, CDR2 SNTAGT. The V and J ends lost 6 bases and 0 bases respectively, with 14 bases between them. The length of the CDR3 is 15 residues. DNA for the CDR3: TGTGCCAGCAGACCCACGTGGTATGCTAACTATGGCTACACCTTC. It specifies CASRPTWYANYGYTF.

Concerning this clone: The sample contains more than one DNA sequence encoding this CDR3. V and J are TRBV5-1 and TRBJ2-1; unclear D gene. The V gene lost 2 bases and the J gene lost 5 bases, with 2 bases spanning the gap. Germline V gene data show CDR1 as SGHRS and CDR2 as YFSETQ. CDR3 length: 11 residues. DNA of the CDR3: TGCGCCAGCAGCTTTAACAATGAGCAGTTCTTC. Translating gives CASSFNNEQFF.

This clone was counted a few times. The V call is TRBV6-5, the J call TRBJ1-2, with a tentative D call TRBD1 (6 bases). Per germline, CDR1 MNHEY and CDR2 SVGAGI. V lost 4 bases to trimming and J lost 4 bases, with 10 bases between them. The CDR3 length is 13 residues. In DNA form, the CDR3 reads TGTGCCAGCAGTTCGACGGACAGCTATGGCTACACCTTC. Protein sequence: CASSSTDSYGYTF.

The J gene is TRBJ2-7, the V gene TRBV5-1; possibly TRBD1 for D (5 bases). The length of the CDR3 is 15 residues. The germline gives CDR1 SGHRS, CDR2 YFSETQ. V lost 0 bases to trimming and J lost 1 base, with 11 bases between them. CDR3 in amino acids: CASSLETVFSYEQYF. The CDR3 nucleotides read TGCGCCAGCAGCTTGGAGACAGTGTTTTCCTACGAGCAGTACTTC.